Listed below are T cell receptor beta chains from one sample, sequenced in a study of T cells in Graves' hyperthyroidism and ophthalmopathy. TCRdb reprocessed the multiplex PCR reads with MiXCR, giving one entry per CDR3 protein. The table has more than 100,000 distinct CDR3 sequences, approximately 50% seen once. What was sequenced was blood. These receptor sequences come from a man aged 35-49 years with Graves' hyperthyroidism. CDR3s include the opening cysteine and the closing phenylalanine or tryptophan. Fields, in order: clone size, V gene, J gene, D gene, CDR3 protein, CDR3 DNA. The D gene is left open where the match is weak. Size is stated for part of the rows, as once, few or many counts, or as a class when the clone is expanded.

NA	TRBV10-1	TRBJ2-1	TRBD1	CARKEKQGGSYNEQFF	TGCGCCAGAAAAGAAAAACAGGGGGGCTCCTACAATGAGCAGTTCTTC
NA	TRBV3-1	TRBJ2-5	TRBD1	CASSQAGTGKETQYF	TGTGCCAGCAGCCAAGCCGGGACAGGGAAAGAGACCCAGTACTTC
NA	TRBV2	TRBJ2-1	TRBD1	CAGITGTGYEQFF	TGTGCCGGCATTACCGGGACAGGGTACGAGCAGTTCTTC
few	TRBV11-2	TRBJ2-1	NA	CASSSRLGPSYNEQFF	TGTGCCAGCAGCTCGCGCCTTGGGCCCTCCTACAATGAGCAGTTCTTC
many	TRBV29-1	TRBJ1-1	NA	CSVQNTEAFF	TGCAGCGTACAGAACACTGAAGCTTTCTTT
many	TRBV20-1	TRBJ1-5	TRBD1	CSANLLPQGAYNQPQHF	TGCAGTGCTAATTTACTGCCTCAGGGGGCTTACAATCAGCCCCAGCATTTT
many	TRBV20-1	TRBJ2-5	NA	CSAPTRGSEETQYF	TGCAGTGCCCCTACTAGGGGCTCAGAGGAGACCCAGTACTTC
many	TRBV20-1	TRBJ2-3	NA	CSASGTYTDTQYF	TGCAGTGCTAGCGGGACCTACACAGATACGCAGTATTTT
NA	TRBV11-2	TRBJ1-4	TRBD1	CASSRQGELNEKLFF	TGTGCCAGCAGCCGACAGGGGGAGCTTAATGAAAAACTGTTTTTT
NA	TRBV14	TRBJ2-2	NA	CASSGTHTGELFF	TGTGCCAGCAGCGGGACACACACCGGGGAGCTGTTTTTT
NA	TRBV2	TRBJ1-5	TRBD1	CASRITGGASSNQPQHF	TGTGCCAGCAGGATAACAGGGGGCGCTTCTTCCAATCAGCCCCAGCATTTT
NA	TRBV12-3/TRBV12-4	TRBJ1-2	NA	CASRTRDYSF	TGTGCCAGCAGGACAAGAGACTACTCCTTC
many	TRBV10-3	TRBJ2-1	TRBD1	CAISAGTGPNEQFF	TGTGCCATCAGTGCCGGGACAGGGCCCAATGAGCAGTTCTTC
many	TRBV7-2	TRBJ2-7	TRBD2	CASSLSGGYEQYF	TGTGCCAGCAGCTTGTCGGGGGGCTACGAGCAGTACTTC
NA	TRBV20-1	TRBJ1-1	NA	CSATRGAANRMHKAFF	TGCAGTGCTACCCGGGGGGCGGCAAACAGGATGCACAAAGCTTTCTTT
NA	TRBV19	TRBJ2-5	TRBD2	CASRLAGGQETQYF	TGTGCCAGTAGACTAGCGGGGGGGCAAGAGACCCAGTACTTC
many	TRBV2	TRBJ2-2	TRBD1	CASSVARGFSGELFF	TGTGCCAGCAGTGTGGCCAGGGGGTTCTCCGGGGAGCTGTTTTTT
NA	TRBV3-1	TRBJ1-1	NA	CASSHLRVNTEAFF	TGTGCCAGCAGCCACCTCAGGGTGAACACTGAAGCTTTCTTT
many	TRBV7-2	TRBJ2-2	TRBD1	CASSSPGQGLPGELFF	TGTGCCAGCAGCTCCCCGGGACAGGGGTTACCCGGGGAGCTGTTTTTT
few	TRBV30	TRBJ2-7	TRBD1	CAWRGRGPYEQYF	TGTGCCTGGAGGGGCAGGGGGCCCTACGAGCAGTACTTC
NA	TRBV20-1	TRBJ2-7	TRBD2	CSARVGGWNSYEQYF	TGCAGTGCTCGGGTGGGGGGGTGGAACTCCTACGAGCAGTACTTC
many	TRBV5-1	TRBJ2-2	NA	CASRVQSGELFF	TGCGCCAGCAGAGTCCAGAGCGGGGAGCTGTTTTTT
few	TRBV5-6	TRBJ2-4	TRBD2	CASTGLASGGAAKNIQYF	TGTGCCAGCACCGGGCTGGCTAGCGGGGGGGCAGCCAAAAACATTCAGTACTTC
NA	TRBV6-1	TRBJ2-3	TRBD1	CASSYRTGEQYF	TGTGCCAGCAGTTATCGGACAGGGGAGCAGTATTTT
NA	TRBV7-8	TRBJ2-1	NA	CASSFDRYEQFF	TGCGCCAGCAGCTTCGACAGGTACGAGCAGTTCTTC
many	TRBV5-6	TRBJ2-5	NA	CASSFSRGQETQYF	TGTGCCAGCAGCTTTTCCCGGGGTCAAGAGACCCAGTACTTC
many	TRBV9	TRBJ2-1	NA	CASSVDLGEAGEYEQFF	TGTGCCAGCAGCGTTGATCTCGGGGAGGCAGGGGAATATGAGCAGTTCTTC
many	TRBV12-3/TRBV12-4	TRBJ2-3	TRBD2	CASSLRAGGKTDTQYF	TGTGCCAGCAGTCTCCGGGCGGGAGGGAAGACAGATACGCAGTATTTT
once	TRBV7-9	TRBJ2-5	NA	CASSQDGRSQETRYF	TGTGCCAGCAGCCAAGACGGACGTAGCCAAGAGACCCGGTACTTC
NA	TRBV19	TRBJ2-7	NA	CASSARVPYEQYF	TGTGCCAGTAGTGCGAGGGTTCCCTACGAGCAGTACTTC
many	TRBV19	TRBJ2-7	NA	CASGGPTYEQYF	TGTGCCAGTGGGGGACCCACCTACGAGCAGTACTTC
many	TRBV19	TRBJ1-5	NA	CASSARTERGQPQHF	TGTGCCAGTAGTGCCCGGACGGAAAGGGGTCAGCCCCAGCATTTT
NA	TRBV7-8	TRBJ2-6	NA	CASSLVQGSSSGANVLTF	TGTGCCAGCAGCTTAGTCCAGGGCTCCTCCTCTGGGGCCAACGTCCTGACTTTC
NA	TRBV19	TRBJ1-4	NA	CASRTRGAGEEKLFF	TGTGCCAGTAGGACCCGGGGGGCAGGGGAGGAAAAACTGTTCTTT
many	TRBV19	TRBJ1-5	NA	CASSMWDQPQHF	TGTGCCAGTAGTATGTGGGATCAGCCCCAGCATTTT
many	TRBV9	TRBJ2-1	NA	CASSPSDSYNEQFF	TGTGCCAGCAGCCCTAGCGACTCCTACAATGAGCAGTTCTTC
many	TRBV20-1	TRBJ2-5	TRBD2	CSASPGLAGGPRETQYF	TGCAGTGCTAGCCCCGGACTAGCGGGGGGGCCACGAGAGACCCAGTACTTC